The 6 T cell receptor beta chains in this list originate from one sample, sequenced in a study of blood T cells in healthy people across ages. Together with a sample-barcoded 5' primer, a J-beta primer mix was included in a second PCR lasting roughly 6 to 12 cycles. MiXCR, applied by TCRdb to the 5' RACE reads, yields one record per CDR3 protein. This table has around 650,000 distinct CDR3 sequences, roughly 41% appearing once. Sample: blood. The receptors originated from a man older than 75 in good health.

This clonotype has just a few counts. Here the CDR3 DNA reads TGCAGTGCTAGAGTTTTTAAGGGGGCCTACGAGCAGTACTTC. This translates into CSARVFKGAYEQYF. The chain employs TRBV20-1 and TRBJ2-7; a possible D gene is TRBD1 (6 bases). The CDR3 loop spans 14 amino acids. Germline CDR1 DFQATT, CDR2 SNEGSKA (reference sequence). Deletions cut 1 base from V and 2 bases from J, with 12 bases between.

The chain joins TRBV6-6 to TRBJ2-7; D may be TRBD2 (5 bases). This CDR3 has 13 amino acids. The V end was cut by 5 bases, the J end by 5 bases, with 13 bases between. Germline CDR1 and CDR2: MNHNY and SVGAGI (reference sequence). CDR3 nucleotides: TGTGCCAGCAGTCTCAACACGGGGAACGAGCAGTACTTC. Its translation: CASSLNTGNEQYF.

The chain couples TRBV28 to TRBJ2-1; D unresolved. Per the germline V gene, CDR1 is MDHEN and CDR2 is SYDVKM. This CDR3 contains 14 residues. Deletions cut 5 bases from V and 7 bases from J, with 15 bases between. The CDR3 DNA sequence: TGTGCCAGCAGTCGGTGGACGGGCCATAATGAGCAGTTCTTC. It yields the protein CASSRWTGHNEQFF.

V is TRBV7-9 and J is TRBJ2-7; TRBD1 might be the D (5 bases). There are 16 residues in the CDR3. V gave up 7 bases and J gave up 5 bases, with 24 bases separating them. CDR1 is SEHNR, CDR2 FQNEAQ, per germline (reference sequence). CDR3 residues: CASKPGRTLRSDEQYF. CDR3 bases: TGTGCCAGCAAACCAGGGCGAACGCTCCGGTCGGACGAGCAGTACTTC.

Here the CDR3 DNA reads TGCAGTGCCAGGTCCGATGCGGGGGTCTCTAGGATTGAGCAGTTCTTC. Translation gives CSARSDAGVSRIEQFF. J is TRBJ2-1 and V is TRBV20-1; 7 nucleotides line up with TRBD2. The germline CDR1 and CDR2 sequences are DFQATT and SNEGSKA (reference sequence). The CDR3 is made up of 16 amino acids. The V segment lost 6 bases and the J segment 9 bases; nucleotides outside the gene matches: 20.

This rearrangement joins TRBV20-1 to TRBJ2-4; D is undetermined. The end of the DNA is better explained by TRBJ2-5, so the J call may be wrong. Germline values: CDR1 DFQATT, CDR2 SNEGSKA (reference sequence). This CDR3 region has 15 residues. CDR3 loop: CSAQSTWGGRETQYF. In DNA, the CDR3 is TGCAGTGCCCAGTCGACTTGGGGTGGGCGAGAGACCCAGTACTTC.